Detailed here is one T cell receptor (beta chain). This sample is drawn from a study of blood T cell repertoires in COVID-19. As processed by the authors: Estimated nucleated cell counts came from reference gene primer amplification. Using immunoSEQ multiplex PCR, the repertoire was profiled, and TCRdb retains in-frame clones only, with some absent. The V and J calls and clone size were taken over from that table, and D and trimming were inferred from the DNA. The sample holds 30,000 or so clones; roughly 91% are singletons and the top ten take roughly 0.99%. The CDR3 has 15 residues. The V and J ends lost 6 bases and 4 bases respectively, with 16 bases between them. From germline, CDR1 is LNHDA and CDR2 SQIVND (reference sequence).

The specimen was peripheral blood. The V call is TRBV19, the J call TRBJ1-3; a weak D match, TRBD1 (6 bases). The sequence came from a man between 65 and 85 years old with active or convalescent COVID-19. In DNA, the CDR3 is TGTGCCAGTAGGACCTGGACAGCATTAGGAAACACCATATATTTT. Translation gives CASRTWTALGNTIYF. The whole variable domain, remainder taken from reference TRBV19 and TRBJ1-3, is DGGITQSPKYLFRKEGQNVTLSCEQNLNHDAMYWYRQDPGQGLRLIYYSQIVNDFQKGDIAEGYSVSREKKESFPLTVTSAQKNPTAFYLCASRTWTALGNTIYFGEGSWLTVV.